This T cell receptor beta chain was captured in a study of CD8+ T cells in alopecia areata. Points from the study as a whole: Tissue-resident alphabeta T cells belonging to normal skin likewise get sequenced within scalp specimens. Many expanded lesional clones remained in scalp and blood on tofacitinib. Lesional scalp displayed greater clonality than normal scalp, most notably in alopecia totalis/universalis.

Worth noting for this clone: Its antigen is currently unknown.

Trimming took off 0 bases at V and 0 bases at J, with 7 bases between the two ends. The CDR3 is 14 residues long. Germline loops: CDR1 GTSNPN, CDR2 SVGIG (reference sequence). Sequencing used cDNA as its template, made by extracting RNA and reverse transcribing it. Clones were read by immunoSEQ multiplex PCR, and TCRdb kept only the in-frame ones, dropping some. The sample lists 150,000 to 200,000 clones; around 51% were seen once. Treatment denoted: oral pan-JAK inhibitor, 5-10 mg twice daily. As part of sample collection, lesional scalp punch biopsies and peripheral blood were taken from alopecia areata patients.

This rearrangement joins TRBV30 to TRBJ2-3; D unresolved. The sample consisted of CD8+ T cells sorted from blood, taken around week 54, from a patient treated with tofacitinib. The clonotype was recovered from a human donor with alopecia areata. The CDR3 region has the DNA TGTGCCTGGAGTGTAGCGCTGAGCACAGATACGCAGTATTTT. Encoded protein: CAWSVALSTDTQYF.